This TCR beta chain is drawn from a study of read filtering for tumor transcriptome and immune sequencing (dated by TCRdb to the early 2020s). With regard to the full study: Of the patients in the cohort, 17 were male and around 15 were female, and their mean age was about 70 years, with a range of roughly 45 to 80. Under revised international staging, 8 or 9 patients fell into R-ISS I, 15 or so into R-ISS II and about seven into R-ISS III. After DNase treatment, whole-transcriptome libraries were prepared with the TruSeq RNA Access Library Prep Kit. TCR-region mapped reads per sample ranged from about 3.5 to 11 million with IR-seq versus only about 85 to 1273 with RNA-seq. Using the same bone marrow samples, the study compared TCR repertoires obtained by targeted immune repertoire sequencing with those obtained by bulk whole-transcriptome sequencing. One main goal was a read-filtering strategy for immune repertoire data, in particular deciding whether clonotypes backed by only one read should be removed.

Study-wide findings and limitations: When single-read clonotypes were removed, the proportions of shared clonotypes in IR-seq and RNA-seq correlated more strongly. The sorted CD138-negative fraction was a mixed bone marrow immune population, not purified T cells. Compared with RNA-seq, IR-seq captured clonotypes at much greater depth and more reliably, and a smaller IR-seq throughput was enough to identify most of the shared clonotypes. In IR-seq, around four fifths of clonotypes but approximately 3.8% of total reads were represented by single-read clonotypes, whereas in RNA-seq, 74.6% of clonotypes and almost 45% of reads were represented by single-read clonotypes.

A few counts support this clonotype. The antigen it binds to is not known. Nothing much larger sits one base from this clone, and base qualities are not available. The Immunoverse kit was used to build TCR libraries from around 420 ng RNA, with molecular barcoded adaptors covering alpha/delta and beta/gamma chains. TCR library preparation used the same RNA that went into transcriptome sequencing. TCR libraries were sequenced on an Illumina HiSeq 4000 with 2 x 150 cycles. The original pipeline was this. TCR reads were aligned to human V, D, J and C references and assembled into CDR3 clonotypes with MiXCR, including quality filtering and error correction. The tcR package in R was used to analyze clonotype counts and gene usage diversity. Raw mapping reads were checked after the RNA-seq reads had been mapped by STAR aligner version 2.5.3a onto the human GRCh37 genome. To test how sequencing depth affects detected clonotypes, IR-seq fastq files were randomly downsampled with Seqtk 1.3. TCRdb handled the public reads itself, with Q25 trimming in fastp and clone calling in MiXCR, and kept productive beta chains. Rows with a matching CDR3 protein are joined into one entry that keeps the most common DNA and genes. The V and J calls were not made by the authors but by TCRdb's processing. Recorded for this sample are about 50,000 distinct CDR3 sequences; about a fifth of them occurred a single time. Roughly 37% of the sample is taken by the ten largest.

CDR1 and CDR2 (LGHDT, YNNKEL) derive from the germline V gene (reference sequence). The V end gives up 0 bases and the J end 4 bases, leaving 7 bases in the junction not matched to a gene. The cysteine opens and the phenylalanine closes a CDR3 of 17 amino acids. The read is trimmed to its CDR3 DNA, 51 bases read in frame from base 1. Bone marrow was sampled from every patient at the time of active disease. Bone marrow mononuclear cells were isolated by Ficoll-Hypaque density gradient centrifugation. CD138-negative cells were obtained by negative selection after labeling with CD138 magnetic microbeads on a MACS separator, removing myeloma plasma cells. Flow cytometry with CD138 antibodies on an Attune NxT was used to check how pure the isolated cells were. Total RNA was extracted with TRIzol reagent and quantified with a NanoDrop spectrophotometer. For each patient, the CD138-negative bone marrow sample underwent paired RNA-seq and IR-seq.

The sequence is built from TRBV3-1 and TRBJ2-5; 11 middle bases align to TRBD2. Sequenced: a population of CD138-negative cells sorted from bone marrow. The cell subset or site label corresponds to: bone marrow mononuclear cells depleted of CD138+ plasma/myeloma cells by negative magnetic selection. This clonotype was sampled from a donor at least 40 years old with multiple myeloma. The CDR3 loop reads CASSQERIAGGRETQYF. In nucleotide form, the sequence is TGTGCCAGCAGCCAAGAACGTATAGCGGGAGGGCGAGAGACCCAGTACTTC.